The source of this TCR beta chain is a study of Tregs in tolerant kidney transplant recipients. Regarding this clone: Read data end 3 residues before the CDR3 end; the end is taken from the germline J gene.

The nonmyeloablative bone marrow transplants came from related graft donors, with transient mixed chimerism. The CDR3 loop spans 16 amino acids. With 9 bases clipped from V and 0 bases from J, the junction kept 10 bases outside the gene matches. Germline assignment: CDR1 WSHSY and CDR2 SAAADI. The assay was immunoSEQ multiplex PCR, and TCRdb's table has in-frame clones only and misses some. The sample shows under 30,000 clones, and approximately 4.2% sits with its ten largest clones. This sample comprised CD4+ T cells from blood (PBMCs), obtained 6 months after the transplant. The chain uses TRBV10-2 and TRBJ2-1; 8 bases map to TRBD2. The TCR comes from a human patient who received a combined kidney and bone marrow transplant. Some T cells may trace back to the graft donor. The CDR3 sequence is CASSGTTLSSYNEQFF. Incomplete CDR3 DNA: TGCGCCAGTAGCGGGACTACTCTTTCCTCCTACAATGAG.